The rows below give T cell receptor beta chains drawn from one sample of a study of blood T cell repertoires in COVID-19. Clones were read by immunoSEQ multiplex PCR, and TCRdb kept only the in-frame ones, dropping some. The sample yields roughly 200,000 clones, roughly 88% seen once. Sequencing input: PBMCs or T cells enriched from blood (not recorded which). The receptors stem from a woman aged 40-49 years with acute COVID-19. Each CDR3 is given without its conserved first and last residue.

TRBJ1-5	TRBV3-1/TRBV3-2	ASSQGYSNQPQH
TRBJ2-5	TRBV5-1	ASRTSASSFQETQY
TRBJ1-2	TRBV10-3	AISGRQGADYGYT
TRBJ1-5	TRBV7-2	ASSLAAGSNQPQH
TRBJ1-6	TRBV9	ASSTRGDRASPLH
TRBJ2-4	TRBV6-1	ASSEGGAKNIQY
TRBJ1-2	TRBV2	ASTSPVLGYT
TRBJ1-2	TRBV5-1	ASSVGQPNYGYT
TRBJ1-1	TRBV5-1	ASSLALGVDTEAF
TRBJ1-2	TRBV5-1	ASRLGAPLDGYT
TRBJ1-1	TRBV5-4	ASSTYLNTEAF
TRBJ1-2	TRBV19	ASSITSVDYGYT
TRBJ1-5	TRBV5-5	ASSPSVAYSNQPQH
TRBJ2-7	TRBV6-1	ASSEIATGTDSYEQY
TRBJ1-2	TRBV5-1	ASSWGERDGYT
TRBJ2-1	TRBV4-3	ASSQVRRGGNNEQF
TRBJ2-5	TRBV3-1/TRBV3-2	ASSQDRLAVQETQY
TRBJ1-2	TRBV30	AWSLQGAYGYT
TRBJ1-2	TRBV28	AGRGLIGGYT
TRBJ1-5	TRBV12-3/TRBV12-4	ASSFDKGPQH
TRBJ2-3	TRBV5-1	ASSLAFSDTQY
TRBJ2-1	TRBV24-1	ATGPEDRPPHNEQF
TRBJ2-1	TRBV7-8	ASSLDRTSGGAGYNEQF
TRBJ2-3	TRBV19	ASTDGQGHFTDTQY
TRBJ1-3	TRBV5-5	ASSWGTGGSGNTIY
TRBJ1-2	TRBV2	ASRGQGNYGYT
TRBJ2-2	TRBV25-1	ATQRGRNGELF
TRBJ1-3	TRBV7-8	ASSLGTAVTGNTIY
TRBJ1-1	TRBV27	ASSLSGGTTEAF
TRBJ2-2	TRBV2	ASSRQGAGTGELF
TRBJ1-2	TRBV7-9	ASRSDRGHDGYT
TRBJ1-2	TRBV6-5	ASSYATTGDYGYT
TRBJ2-5	TRBV7-2	ASSPLPRVETQY
TRBJ1-1	TRBV10-1	ASKLRENTEAF
TRBJ1-1	TRBV5-1	ASSFYGTGNTEAF
TRBJ2-1	TRBV4-1	ASSQSLAGGGRDEQF
TRBJ1-6	TRBV27	ASRFGQGDRNSPLH
TRBJ1-2	TRBV9	ASSPLYLGQVNYGYT
TRBJ2-5	TRBV10-3	AISSPGTSNIRETQY
TRBJ2-2	TRBV5-1	ASSPTAGTNTGELF
TRBJ2-3	TRBV9	ASSVDWPGGDTQY
TRBJ2-3	TRBV5-5	ASSLESDTQY
TRBJ1-1	TRBV19	ASSWDSNTEAF
TRBJ2-6	TRBV19	ASRSKTGSGANVLT
TRBJ1-5	TRBV28	ASNRGRPQPQH
TRBJ1-4	TRBV11-2	ASSLEGLRGRPNEKLF